The 30 T cell receptor beta chains given below trace back to one sample, sequenced in a study of blood T cell repertoires in COVID-19. TCRdb's table, derived via immunoSEQ multiplex PCR, lists solely in-frame clones and lacks some. The table records some 310,000 clones, almost 90% of them present only once. Sequenced sample: peripheral blood. All receptors come from a woman aged 25 to 39 with COVID-19, enrolled during active disease.

This clone showed up just a few times. This chain joins TRBV5-4 and TRBJ2-7, with 11 bases matching TRBD2. Looked up from germline, CDR1 is SGHNT and CDR2 is YYREEE (reference sequence). The CDR3 runs 15 residues. J was trimmed by 0 bases and V by 5 bases; bases with no gene match: 4. The CDR3 DNA sequence: TGTGCCAGCAGGATGACTAGCGGGACCTCCTACGAGCAGTACTTC. It is translated as CASRMTSGTSYEQYF.

V usage is TRBV15 and J usage is TRBJ2-1, with D possibly matching TRBD1 (5 bases). V was cut by 1 base and J by 9 bases, with 16 bases left in between. The CDR3 totals 15 residues. Germline CDR1 reads LNHNV; CDR2 reads YYDKDF (reference sequence). CDR3 sequence: CATSRGSGIGGEQFF. DNA of the CDR3: TGTGCCACCAGCAGAGGCTCAGGGATCGGCGGTGAGCAGTTCTTC.

V gene TRBV30 combines with J gene TRBJ2-7, with a possible D match to TRBD1 (5 bases). The germline V gene encodes CDR1 GTSNPN and CDR2 SVGIG (reference sequence). The CDR3 is made up of 14 amino acids. Trimming pared 3 bases from V and 2 bases from J, leaving 14 bases between. The CDR3 loop reads CAWRVAGQTYEQYF. The CDR3 bases are TGTGCCTGGAGGGTTGCAGGGCAGACCTACGAGCAGTACTTC.

The gene calls are TRBV24-1 and TRBJ2-1, with unresolved D. The CDR3 runs 16 residues. Germline V gene data show CDR1 as KGHDR and CDR2 as SFDVKD. Trimming removed 7 bases at V and 3 bases at J, with 18 bases between. CDR3 DNA: TGTGCCACCAGACACTTCCGAGACTCCGGCTACAATGAGCAGTTCTTC. Protein sequence: CATRHFRDSGYNEQFF.

This rearrangement joins TRBV30 to TRBJ1-4; 8 bases are a match to TRBD1. CDR1 GTSNPN and CDR2 SVGIG come from the germline V gene (reference sequence). The CDR3 consists of 15 residues. With 2 bases clipped from V and 7 bases from J, the junction kept 9 bases outside the gene matches. The CDR3 reads CAWSPKTGGGEKLFF. The CDR3 region has the DNA TGTGCCTGGAGTCCCAAAACAGGGGGGGGTGAAAAACTGTTTTTT.

The V call is TRBV19, the J call TRBJ1-5; D may be TRBD1 (6 bases). V was shortened by 3 bases and J by 2 bases, with 17 bases between the two germline ends. Germline CDR1 and CDR2: LNHDA and SQIVND (reference sequence). The CDR3 spans 17 residues. CDR3: CASSMIPGTNRNQPQHF. As DNA, the CDR3 is TGTGCCAGTAGTATGATCCCGGGGACAAATCGCAATCAGCCCCAGCATTTT.

This clone was observed once. The CDR3 DNA is TGCGCCAGCATGGGCCCCGGGATCCCTCAGTATTTT. It is translated as CASMGPGIPQYF. The chain couples TRBV10-2 to TRBJ2-3, with a weak D call TRBD2 (5 bases). Between the trimmed V and J ends, which lost 7 bases and 12 bases, there was a span of 17 bases. The CDR3 consists of 12 residues. Germline V CDR1 and CDR2: WSHSY, SAAADI.

This chain joins TRBV30 and TRBJ1-5; a possible D gene is TRBD1 (6 bases). This CDR3 is 14 amino acids long. CDR1 is GTSNPN, CDR2 SVGIG, per germline (reference sequence). The germline V and J ends were trimmed by 3 bases and 6 bases, with 15 bases remaining between them. In DNA form, the CDR3 reads TGTGCCTGGAGCGAGACAGGTCGCGGTCAGCCCCAGCATTTT. Its translation is CAWSETGRGQPQHF.

The genes are TRBV5-4 and TRBJ1-2; D uncertain. Trimming took off 3 bases at V and 4 bases at J, with 10 bases between the two ends. CDR3 length: 13 residues. Germline assignment: CDR1 SGHNT and CDR2 YYREEE (reference sequence). The CDR3 sequence: CASSSVGVYGYTF. The CDR3 DNA sequence: TGTGCCAGCAGCTCGGTCGGGGTCTATGGCTACACCTTC.

The chain employs TRBV5-6 and TRBJ2-2; 9 bases line up with TRBD1. There are 18 residues in the CDR3. Germline V CDR1 and CDR2: SGHDT, YYEEEE. The V and J ends lost 4 bases and 4 bases, in that order; junction bases with no gene match: 14. This chain's CDR3 is CASSRRPQGAQGTGELFF. DNA for the CDR3: TGTGCCAGCAGCCGCCGCCCACAGGGGGCGCAGGGCACCGGGGAGCTGTTTTTT.

The chain employs TRBV2 and TRBJ2-5; a weak D match, TRBD2 (6 bases). This CDR3 spans 15 amino acids. Germline CDR1 and CDR2: SNHLY and FYNNEI. V lost 4 bases, J lost 2 bases, and 14 bases lay in between. This CDR3 is CASSGGAGRQETQYF. CDR3 nucleotide sequence: TGTGCCAGCAGTGGCGGGGCGGGGCGGCAAGAGACCCAGTACTTC.

The chain carries TRBV28 and TRBJ2-1; TRBD1 agrees at 7 bases. The germline CDR1 and CDR2 sequences are MDHEN and SYDVKM. The CDR3 consists of 13 residues. After removal of 5 bases from V and 4 bases from J, the junction contained 2 bases not matched to a gene. CDR3 nucleotide sequence: TGTGCCAGCAGTGCCAGGGGGTACAATGAGCAGTTCTTC. It encodes CASSARGYNEQFF.

This chain uses TRBV29-1 with TRBJ2-1, with a weak D call TRBD2 (5 bases). The V end was cut by 5 bases, the J end by 4 bases, with 9 bases between. Germline CDR1 SQVTM, CDR2 ANQGSEA. This CDR3 is 12 amino acids long. The CDR3 protein is CSVSGGYNEQFF. CDR3 DNA sequence: TGCAGCGTTAGCGGAGGATACAATGAGCAGTTCTTC.

This clone was observed a single time. Written as DNA, the CDR3 is TGTGCCAGCAGTTTAGATTTCGGGGGACCGCCGTACTTC. It codes for CASSLDFGGPPYF. The V gene is TRBV12-3 or TRBV12-4, the J gene TRBJ2-7, with D tentatively TRBD2 (6 bases). V shed 1 base and J shed 12 bases, with 16 bases lying between them. The CDR3 runs to 13 residues.

The chain links TRBV5-1 to TRBJ2-6; D unclear. Germline assignment: CDR1 SGHRS and CDR2 YFSETQ. V dropped 2 bases and J dropped 0 bases, with 9 bases sitting between them. The CDR3 consists of 16 residues. CDR3 loop: CASSFTADSGANVLTF. The CDR3 DNA reads as TGCGCCAGCAGCTTCACAGCCGACTCTGGGGCCAACGTCCTGACTTTC.

The chain has TRBV11-2 and TRBJ1-3; 12 bases are a match to TRBD1. The CDR3 length is 18 residues. After removal of 2 bases from V and 3 bases from J, the junction contained 8 bases not matched to a gene. Germline-derived CDR1 and CDR2 are SGHAT and FQNNGV. DNA for the CDR3: TGTGCCAGCAGCTTACCCAGGGACAGGGGGCCATATGGAAACACCATATATTTT. Amino acids: CASSLPRDRGPYGNTIYF.

The chain recombines TRBV27 with TRBJ1-5, with D possibly being TRBD1 (5 bases). CDR3 length: 14 amino acids. The V end was cut by 4 bases, the J end by 3 bases, with 10 bases between. Germline CDR1 MNHEY, CDR2 SMNVEV (reference sequence). In nucleotides, the CDR3 is TGTGCCAGCAGTTGGGGCTCAAACAATCAGCCCCAGCATTTT. Its translation: CASSWGSNNQPQHF.

The V call is TRBV2, the J call TRBJ2-5, with TRBD2 identical over 13 bases. V shed 4 bases, J shed 4 bases, and the junction held 6 bases outside the gene matches. This CDR3 is built from 16 residues. Germline loops: CDR1 SNHLY, CDR2 FYNNEI. The CDR3, as DNA: TGTGCCAGCAGTGGAGGGACTAGCGGGACAATAGAGACCCAGTACTTC. This gives the protein CASSGGTSGTIETQYF.

This clone showed up just a few times. This sequence joins TRBV20-1 and TRBJ1-2; D is unresolved. V gave up 3 bases and J gave up 4 bases, with 6 bases separating them. The CDR3 runs to 11 residues. Germline lookup yields CDR1 DFQATT and CDR2 SNEGSKA (reference sequence). The CDR3 DNA follows: TGCAGTGCTAGCGTCAGCTATGGCTACACCTTC. Translation gives CSASVSYGYTF.

The V call is TRBV30, the J call TRBJ1-5; no firm D call. Germline lookup yields CDR1 GTSNPN and CDR2 SVGIG (reference sequence). The germline V and J ends were trimmed by 0 bases and 4 bases, with 4 bases remaining between them. The CDR3 contains 12 residues. The CDR3 region is CAWSVRNQPQHF. CDR3 bases: TGTGCCTGGAGTGTACGGAATCAGCCCCAGCATTTT.

The CDR3 region has the DNA TGTGCCACCAGTGAGTCCGGGACAGAATTCCCCTACGAGCAGTACTTC. The encoded protein is CATSESGTEFPYEQYF. V usage is TRBV24-1 and J usage is TRBJ2-7; 7 nucleotides match TRBD1. The length of the CDR3 is 16 residues. V gave up 4 bases and J gave up 2 bases; unmatched junction bases: 10. Germline CDR1 reads KGHDR; CDR2 reads SFDVKD.

This clone turned up a few times. This chain links TRBV19 with TRBJ1-2, with 8 bases that match TRBD1. V lost 6 bases to trimming and J lost 3 bases; unmatched junction nucleotides: 6. This CDR3 region has 14 residues. Per germline, CDR1 LNHDA and CDR2 SQIVND (reference sequence). The CDR3 DNA reads TGTGCCAGTAGCGTACCGGGACAGGACTATGGCTACACCTTC. Its protein product is CASSVPGQDYGYTF.

The V gene is TRBV27, the J gene TRBJ1-4; D is possibly TRBD1 (6 bases). Germline V gene data show CDR1 as MNHEY and CDR2 as SMNVEV (reference sequence). Trimming took off 5 bases at V and 6 bases at J, with 34 bases between the two ends. CDR3 length: 21 amino acids. CDR3 DNA: TGTGCCAGCAGTACTAATCTCGAACAGGGTACCCACCGGGGCTTTGATGAAAAACTGTTTTTT. Encoded protein: CASSTNLEQGTHRGFDEKLFF.

V and J are TRBV10-3 and TRBJ2-3; 8 nucleotides line up with TRBD2. Germline V gene sequence: CDR1 ENHRY, CDR2 SYGVKD. With 2 bases clipped from V and 4 bases from J, the junction kept 8 bases outside the gene matches. The CDR3 spans 16 residues. The CDR3 reads CAISEPAGVGADTQYF. For the CDR3, the DNA is TGTGCCATCAGTGAGCCAGCGGGAGTAGGCGCAGATACGCAGTATTTT.

Note on this clone: At the DNA level, this CDR3 is encoded by other sequences in the same sample as well. The gene calls are TRBV5-1 and TRBJ1-1, with D perhaps matching TRBD1 (6 bases). Trimming pared 0 bases from V and 2 bases from J, leaving 8 bases between. This CDR3 spans 14 amino acids. Germline-derived CDR1 and CDR2 are SGHRS and YFSETQ. CDR3 in amino acids: CASSLGQANTEAFF. Written as DNA, the CDR3 is TGCGCCAGCAGCTTGGGACAGGCTAACACTGAAGCTTTCTTT.

The rearrangement uses TRBV5-4 and TRBJ2-7; TRBD2 agrees at 14 bases. CDR3 length equals 14 residues. Germline V gene sequence: CDR1 SGHNT, CDR2 YYREEE (reference sequence). After removal of 10 bases from V and 4 bases from J, the junction contained 7 bases not matched to a gene. The CDR3 sequence is CASGLAGDGYEQYF. In nucleotides, the CDR3 is TGTGCCTCGGGACTAGCGGGAGATGGGTACGAGCAGTACTTC.

Remarks on this clone: The same CDR3 can be traced to other DNA sequences in this sample. The chain has TRBV10-3 and TRBJ1-1; the match to TRBD1 covers 7 bases. The V segment lost 3 bases and the J segment 3 bases; nucleotides outside the gene matches: 1. Germline loops: CDR1 ENHRY, CDR2 SYGVKD. The CDR3 is made up of 13 amino acids. The CDR3 loop reads CAISETGDTEAFF. CDR3 nucleotides: TGTGCCATCAGTGAAACAGGGGACACTGAAGCTTTCTTT.

Only one count was recorded for this clone. The gene calls are TRBV11-2 and TRBJ1-2; 7 bases fit TRBD1. The CDR3 extends over 15 amino acids. Trimming cost V 1 base and J 3 bases; bases outside gene matches: 5. Germline CDR1 is SGHAT and CDR2 is FQNNGV. The CDR3: CASSLAGGGDYGYTF. DNA of the CDR3: TGTGCCAGCAGCTTAGCAGGAGGGGGCGACTATGGCTACACCTTC.

The chain's CDR3 is CASSQDRARGNEKLFF. In nucleotides, the CDR3 is TGTGCCAGCAGCCAAGATAGGGCCAGGGGGAATGAAAAACTGTTTTTT. This chain joins TRBV3-1 (or the pseudogene TRBV3-2) and TRBJ1-4; 7 bases are a match to TRBD1. V gave up 0 bases and J gave up 5 bases; unmatched junction bases: 6. This CDR3 region has 16 residues. Germline loops: CDR1 LGHDT, CDR2 YNNKEL (reference sequence).

The chain combines TRBV3-1 (or the pseudogene TRBV3-2) with TRBJ2-2; 7 bases agree with TRBD1. Unmatched junction bases numbered 8, after V lost 2 bases and J lost 2 bases. The germline gives CDR1 LGHDT, CDR2 YNNKEL (reference sequence). The CDR3 length is 17 residues. CDR3 in amino acids: CASSQWGTVENTGELFF. In DNA form, the CDR3 reads TGTGCCAGCAGCCAATGGGGGACAGTGGAAAACACCGGGGAGCTGTTTTTT.